This T cell receptor (beta chain) was identified during a study of memory CD8 T cells in hepatitis C reinfection. Looking at the study overall: HCV reinfection: RNA-positive following two negative tests at least 60 days apart.

Assay: immunoSEQ multiplex PCR; the TCRdb copy retains only in-frame clones and omits some. The table includes 35,000 to 50,000 clones, over 75% detected once. V was pared by 4 bases and J by 2 bases, with 6 bases of the junction left unmatched. There are 15 residues in the CDR3. Per germline, CDR1 MNHEY and CDR2 SVGAGI. Regarding the study as a whole: Conclusions on public clonotypes and secondary clearance were not definitive with about 5 donors.

As to time point: peak reinfection, 3 to 8 weeks after reinfection detection. TCR sequencing was done directly ex vivo on sorted cells, without expansion in vitro. Total naive CD8 T cells were sorted as viable CD3+ CD8+ CD45RO- cells from two donors. Regarding this clone: Its antigen remains unknown.

The chain joins TRBV6-5 to TRBJ2-3; 7 nucleotides match TRBD2. Specimen: naive CD8+ T cells sorted from blood. The source of this sequence is a man younger than 30 with hepatitis C virus infection. Written as DNA, the CDR3 is TGTGCCAGCAGTTTCCAAGCGGGGCCCACAGATACGCAGTATTTT. Translating gives CASSFQAGPTDTQYF.